This T cell receptor (beta chain) comes out of a study of T cells after yellow fever vaccination. CDR1 is SGDLS and CDR2 is YYNGEE in the germline V gene. The CDR3 consists of 15 residues. Trimming removed 0 bases from V and 4 bases from J, with 11 bases in between. TCRdb processed the 5' RACE reads anew with MiXCR; each CDR3 protein has one entry. Of 400,000 to 650,000 distinct CDR3 sequences in the sample, roughly 22% were seen once. The V call is TRBV9, the J call TRBJ2-1; a weak D match, TRBD2 (7 bases). This specimen was PBMCs, taken roughly 20 days after the first yellow fever vaccination. This TCR derives from a man younger than 35 who received the YFV17D yellow fever vaccine. Written as DNA, the CDR3 is TGTGCCAGCAGCGTAGTCGGGGGGCCTTACAATGAGCAGTTCTTC. Amino acid sequence: CASSVVGGPYNEQFF.